This note documents a single TCR beta chain sequence. Other DNA sequences within the sample encode an identical CDR3. The CDR3 has 14 residues. Losses at the gene ends were 1 base for V and 3 bases for J; bases not matched to a gene: 4. Germline assignment: CDR1 SGDLS and CDR2 YYNGEE. Participants spanned ages roughly 18 to 90 years and resided in 20 to 30 US areas. Donors were grouped by their self-reported clinical history. This specimen comes from a study of blood T cell repertoires in COVID-19. Overall study: Two negative PCRs, clearance, or symptom resolution were required of recovered Cohort 3 donors.

Methods used by the authors: Using reference gene primer amplification, nucleated cell counts were estimated. Produced via immunoSEQ multiplex PCR; TCRdb's table is partial and in-frame only. The V and J calls and clone size are taken from that table; D and trimming were inferred from the DNA. The sample carries hundreds of thousands of clones, approximately 90% recorded once. The material sequenced was PBMCs or T cells enriched from blood (not recorded which). This sequence was found in an older woman in a cohort exposed to, infected with or recovered from COVID-19 (not recorded which). V usage is TRBV9 and J usage is TRBJ2-7; 7 positions agree with TRBD2. CDR3 coding DNA: TGTGCCAGCAGCGTAATGGGCGGGAGCTACGAGCAGTACTTC. The encoded protein is CASSVMGGSYEQYF.